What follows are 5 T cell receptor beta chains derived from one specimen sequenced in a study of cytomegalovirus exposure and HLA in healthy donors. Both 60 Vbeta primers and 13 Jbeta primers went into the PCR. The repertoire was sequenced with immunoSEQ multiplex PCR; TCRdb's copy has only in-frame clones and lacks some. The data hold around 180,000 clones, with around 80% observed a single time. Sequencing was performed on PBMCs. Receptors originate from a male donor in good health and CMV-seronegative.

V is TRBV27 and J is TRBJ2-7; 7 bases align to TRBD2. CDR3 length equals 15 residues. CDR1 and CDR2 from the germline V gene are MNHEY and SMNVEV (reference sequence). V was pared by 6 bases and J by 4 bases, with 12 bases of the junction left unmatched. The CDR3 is CASSPTRDGRYEQYF. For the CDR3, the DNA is TGTGCCAGCAGCCCCACCCGGGACGGGAGGTACGAGCAGTACTTC.

CDR3 amino acids: CASSLGQVYGYTF. CDR3 sequence (DNA): TGTGCCAGCAGCTTGGGGCAGGTCTATGGCTACACCTTC. V is TRBV5-6 and J is TRBJ1-2, with D uncertain. Germline values: CDR1 SGHDT, CDR2 YYEEEE. V was clipped by 0 bases and J by 4 bases, with 7 bases between them. This CDR3 region has 13 residues.

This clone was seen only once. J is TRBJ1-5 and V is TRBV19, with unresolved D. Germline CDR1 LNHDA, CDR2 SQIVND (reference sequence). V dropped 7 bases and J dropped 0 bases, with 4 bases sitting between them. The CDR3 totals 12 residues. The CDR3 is CASTVSNQPQHF. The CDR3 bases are TGTGCCAGTACCGTTAGCAATCAGCCCCAGCATTTT.

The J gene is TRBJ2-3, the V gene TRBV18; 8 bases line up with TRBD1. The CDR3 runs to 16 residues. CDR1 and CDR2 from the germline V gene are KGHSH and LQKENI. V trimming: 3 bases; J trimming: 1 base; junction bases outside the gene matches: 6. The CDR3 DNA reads TGTGCCAGCTCACCCTCGACGGGACAGGGCACAGATACGCAGTATTTT. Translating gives CASSPSTGQGTDTQYF.

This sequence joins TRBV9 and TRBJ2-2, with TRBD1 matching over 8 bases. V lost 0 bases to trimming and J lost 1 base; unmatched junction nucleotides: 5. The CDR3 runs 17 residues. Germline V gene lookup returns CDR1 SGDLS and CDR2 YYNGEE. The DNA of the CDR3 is TGTGCCAGCAGCGTAGGAGGGGGACAGGTGAACACCGGGGAGCTGTTTTTT. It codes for CASSVGGGQVNTGELFF.